This T cell receptor (beta chain) was identified during a study of blood T cell repertoires in COVID-19. Study-level information: There were acute and convalescent COVID-19 samples, and they came from the United States, Italy and Spain.

This clone occurred once. The CDR3 is 14 amino acids. The V gene lost 7 bases and the J gene lost 7 bases, with 20 bases spanning the gap. The germline CDR1 and CDR2 sequences are MNHEY and SVGAGI. TCRdb keeps only in-frame clones here, not all; method: immunoSEQ multiplex PCR. Of about 50,000 clones detected, about 82% appear once; the ten largest clones hold 2% to 2.5%. The sequenced sample consisted of peripheral blood. The sequence was obtained from a woman aged 60-75 years with acute or convalescent COVID-19. The chain couples TRBV6-5 to TRBJ2-7, with D perhaps matching TRBD1 (6 bases). CDR3 amino acids: CASTNRASYEEQYF. CDR3 sequence (DNA): TGTGCCAGCACTAACAGGGCCTCCTATGAGGAGCAGTACTTC.